The clone carrying this T cell receptor (beta chain) was found once. This specimen comes from a study of OX40 agonist ivuxolimab in advanced cancers. As for the study in general: Every 2 weeks, ivuxolimab was infused into the patients intravenously at between 0.01 and 10 mg/kg. Among those enrolled, mean age was approximately 60 years (range roughly 23 to 79) and 82.7% were male.

Method: immunoSEQ multiplex PCR; TCRdb's copy keeps in-frame clones and lacks some. Of under 25,000 clones in the sample, roughly 78% are singletons; the top ten hold 25% to 40%. This specimen consisted of CD4+ or CD8+ T cells sorted from blood, obtained in a trial of the OX40 agonist ivuxolimab. This receptor was taken from an adult with an advanced solid tumor such as melanoma, head and neck, liver or kidney cancer.

CDR3 sequence: CASSPWTSSNTGELFF. The DNA of the CDR3 is TGTGCCAGCTCACCTTGGACTTCTTCGAACACCGGGGAGCTGTTTTTT. V gene TRBV18 combines with J gene TRBJ2-2; tentatively, D is TRBD2 (5 bases). The CDR3 covers 16 residues. V was pared by 3 bases and J by 0 bases, with 11 bases between. CDR1 is KGHSH, CDR2 LQKENI, per germline.